A single sample is the source of the 32 T cell receptor beta chains below, sequenced in a study of metastatic and nonmetastatic thyroid tumors. No treatment had been given to any patient before thyroid surgery. TCRdb reanalyzed the PCR reads with MiXCR. Of 23,000 or so clones in the sample, around 21% were seen once. The sequenced material came from blood. The receptors stem from a female donor with papillary thyroid cancer or a benign thyroid nodule (not recorded which). Some clones in this sample may be carry-over from other donors' samples.

This clone was found many times. The rearrangement joins TRBV7-8 to TRBJ1-4; the D gene is possibly TRBD1 (6 bases). CDR3 length: 16 amino acids. V was shortened by 5 bases and J by 0 bases, with 13 bases between the two germline ends. The germline V gene has CDR1 SGHVS and CDR2 FQNEAQ. The CDR3 bases are TGTGCCAGCAGCCCCAGGGGTTCTGCAACTAATGAAAAACTGTTTTTT. Its translation: CASSPRGSATNEKLFF.

Many counts were recorded for this clone. The chain employs TRBV7-2 and TRBJ2-3; TRBD1 might be the D (6 bases). The germline V gene encodes CDR1 SGHTA and CDR2 FQGNSA. This CDR3 spans 13 amino acids. V lost 5 bases and J lost 4, with 10 bases in between. In DNA, the CDR3 is TGTGCCAGCAGCCAGGACAGATCAGATACGCAGTATTTT. It translates to CASSQDRSDTQYF.

The chain links TRBV20-1 to TRBJ2-5, with unresolved D. The V end was cut by 0 bases, the J end by 4 bases, with 15 bases between. The CDR3 totals 15 residues. CDR1 and CDR2 (germline): DFQATT, SNEGSKA (reference sequence). CDR3 loop: CSARDRITRSETQYF. Here the CDR3 DNA reads TGCAGTGCTAGAGATCGTATAACTCGTTCAGAGACCCAGTACTTC.

Notes on this clone: A junction boundary mismatches the germline segment, possibly from a read error. The chain couples TRBV6-1 to TRBJ1-1; D perhaps matches TRBD1 (6 bases). This CDR3 contains 13 residues. Germline V lookup: CDR1 MNHNS, CDR2 SASEGT. The CDR3 loop is CTSGGQGYTEAFF. In DNA, the CDR3 is TGTACCAGCGGTGGTCAGGGGTACACTGAAGCTTTCTTT.

This clone was detected ten times or more. This sequence joins TRBV7-2 and TRBJ1-4, with unresolved D. The V gene lost 4 bases and the J gene lost 1 base, with 13 bases spanning the gap. The CDR3 covers 16 residues. Per germline, CDR1 SGHTA and CDR2 FQGNSA. As DNA, the CDR3 is TGTGCCAGCAGCTCCGAACTACAGATAACTAATGAAAAACTGTTTTTT. This translates into CASSSELQITNEKLFF. The full variable domain, with the rest looked up from reference TRBV7-2 and TRBJ1-4, is GAGVSQSPSNKVTEKGKDVELRCDPISGHTALYWYRQSLGQGLEFLIYFQGNSAPDKSGLPSDRFSAERTGGSVSTLTIQRTQQEDSAVYLCASSSELQITNEKLFFGSGTQLSVL.

About this clone: The junction does not match germline at one end; this may be a read error. The rearrangement uses TRBV5-1 and TRBJ1-1, with D uncertain. The CDR3 totals 14 residues. Looked up from germline, CDR1 is SGHRS and CDR2 is YFSETQ. Written as DNA, the CDR3 is TGCGCCAGCCTGGGCGGGCCCATGAACACTGAAGCTTTATTT. Its protein is CASLGGPMNTEALF.

This clone has just a few counts. The V and J genes are TRBV25-1 and TRBJ2-7; a possible D gene is TRBD1 (6 bases). Per germline, CDR1 MGHDK and CDR2 SYGVNS. The germline V and J ends were trimmed by 2 bases and 1 base, with 21 bases remaining between them. This CDR3 is 18 amino acids long. The CDR3 coding sequence is TGTGCCAGCAGTGAAGTGCAGGACAGAAGTGGGGTTTCCTACGAGCAGTACTTC. Translating it yields CASSEVQDRSGVSYEQYF.

Details on this clone: A much larger clone differs from this one at a single base, so this may be a read error. This chain connects TRBV16 to TRBJ2-1; a possible D gene is TRBD1 (6 bases). The CDR3 loop spans 12 amino acids. Germline V CDR1 and CDR2: KGHSY, FQNENV. DNA for the CDR3: TGTGTCAGCAGCCCTGTCCGGGACAATCAGTTCTTC. Translating it yields CVSSPVRDNQFF.

This clone has ten or more counts. V usage is TRBV5-1 and J usage is TRBJ2-5; D could derive from TRBD1 or TRBD2 (6 bases each). CDR3 length: 15 residues. Germline V gene data show CDR1 as SGHRS and CDR2 as YFSETQ. V was trimmed by 5 bases and J by 3 bases, leaving 17 bases between them. The CDR3 here is CASRGYGGGEETQYF. The CDR3 bases are TGCGCCAGCAGGGGCTATGGGGGCGGGGAAGAGACCCAGTACTTC.

There are a few counts of this clone. At one boundary the junction diverges from the germline segment, which might be a read error. The V call is TRBV24-1, the J call TRBJ1-1; D is uncertain. Germline assignment: CDR1 KGHDR and CDR2 SFDVKD. This CDR3 spans 12 amino acids. The CDR3 reads CANSAANTEAFF. The DNA for the CDR3 is TGTGCCAACAGTGCGGCGAACACTGAAGCTTTCTTT.

The chain joins TRBV27 to TRBJ1-2, with D unclear. This CDR3 comprises 13 residues. The germline V gene has CDR1 MNHEY and CDR2 SMNVEV (reference sequence). V dropped 2 bases and J dropped 3 bases, with 7 bases sitting between them. In DNA form, the CDR3 reads TGTGCCAGCAGTTTAGGCGGGCACTATGGCTACACCTTC. It encodes CASSLGGHYGYTF.

By share of the sample, this clone is medium-sized (0.01 to 0.1%). The gene calls are TRBV28 and TRBJ2-7, with TRBD2 matching over 12 bases. Unmatched junction bases numbered 7, after V lost 4 bases and J lost 6 bases. CDR1 MDHEN and CDR2 SYDVKM come from the germline V gene. The CDR3 spans 15 residues. In nucleotides, the CDR3 is TGTGCCAGCAGTTCCCCGCCTAGCGGGAGGGGCGAGCAGTACTTC. Amino acids: CASSSPPSGRGEQYF.

This clone is medium-sized within its sample. The rearrangement links TRBV27 to TRBJ1-5, with D uncertain. Germline values: CDR1 MNHEY, CDR2 SMNVEV (reference sequence). The CDR3 is 13 amino acids. V lost 0 bases and J 7 bases, leaving 7 bases between the germline ends. The CDR3 region is CASSLSAAQPQHF. The CDR3 DNA reads TGTGCCAGCAGTTTATCGGCGGCCCAGCCCCAGCATTTT.

This clone was seen many times. V is TRBV5-4 and J is TRBJ2-7; D not certain. CDR1 and CDR2 from the germline V gene are SGHNT and YYREEE (reference sequence). V gave up 0 bases and J gave up 3 bases, with 13 bases separating them. CDR3 length equals 15 residues. CDR3 DNA: TGTGCCAGCAGCTTGGATCGGGCGGCTCTCTACGAGCAGTACTTC. Residues: CASSLDRAALYEQYF.

This clone was seen many times. This chain joins TRBV5-4 and TRBJ2-1; 7 nucleotides align to TRBD2. Germline CDR1 is SGHNT and CDR2 is YYREEE (reference sequence). J was trimmed by 0 bases and V by 6 bases; bases with no gene match: 6. The CDR3 covers 15 residues. CDR3 sequence: CASMSGGSSYNEQFF. The DNA for the CDR3 is TGTGCCAGCATGTCTGGCGGGAGCTCCTACAATGAGCAGTTCTTC.

By proportion, this clone is medium-sized. The chain is built from TRBV5-1 and TRBJ2-7; unclear D gene. There are 13 residues in the CDR3. Per germline, CDR1 SGHRS and CDR2 YFSETQ. Trimming shortened V by 0 bases and J by 6 bases, and 10 bases separated the two germline ends. The chain's CDR3 is CASSLDLGIEQYF. For the CDR3, the DNA is TGCGCCAGCAGCTTGGATCTCGGAATCGAGCAGTACTTC.

This clone was seen at least ten times. The genes are TRBV2 and TRBJ2-5, with D perhaps being TRBD1 or TRBD2 (5 bases each). The CDR3 covers 14 residues. Germline CDR1 reads SNHLY; CDR2 reads FYNNEI. V was shortened by 6 bases and J by 2 bases, with 13 bases between the two germline ends. The CDR3 region has the DNA TGTGCCAGCAGAGTCGGTGGGACGCAAGAGACCCAGTACTTC. As protein: CASRVGGTQETQYF.

The J gene is TRBJ2-7, the V gene TRBV11-2; D possibly matches TRBD1 or TRBD2 (7 bases each). The CDR3 sequence is 18 residues long. Germline V gene lookup returns CDR1 SGHAT and CDR2 FQNNGV. The V end was cut by 9 bases, the J end by 2 bases, with 29 bases between. The CDR3 reads CARGGETGSVGSPYEQYF. CDR3 DNA sequence: TGTGCCAGGGGGGGGGAGACAGGGTCGGTGGGATCCCCCTACGAGCAGTACTTC.

This clone is judged medium-sized. V usage is TRBV27 and J usage is TRBJ1-6, with D unclear. The germline CDR1 and CDR2 sequences are MNHEY and SMNVEV (reference sequence). The CDR3 runs 14 residues. Trimming left V 10 bases short and J 13 bases short, with 23 bases between. CDR3: CATTVPIHSPPLHF. CDR3 bases: TGTGCCACGACCGTTCCTATTCACTCCCCGCCCCTCCACTTT.

With regard to this clone: A junction end diverges from the germline sequence, so it may reflect a read error. J is TRBJ2-7 and V is TRBV6-5; 7 bases agree with TRBD2. Germline V CDR1 and CDR2: MNHEY, SVGAGI. The CDR3 contains 15 residues. The CDR3 nucleotides are TGTGCCAGCTGTTACTCGATCGGGGAGGGTCACGAGCAGTACTTC. Encoded protein: CASCYSIGEGHEQYF.

This clone came up many times. This chain links TRBV9 with TRBJ1-3; no reliable D call. Trimming removed 4 bases at V and 0 bases at J, with 8 bases between. This CDR3 region has 14 residues. CDR1 is SGDLS and CDR2 is YYNGEE in the germline V gene. CDR3 region: CASSPPDSGNTIYF. In DNA, the CDR3 is TGTGCCAGCAGCCCGCCGGACTCTGGAAACACCATATATTTT.

Ten or more counts support this clone. This chain connects TRBV9 to TRBJ2-2, with 8 bases matching TRBD2. Germline V gene data show CDR1 as SGDLS and CDR2 as YYNGEE. The J segment lost 7 bases and the V segment lost 4 bases, leaving 6 bases of the junction unmatched. The CDR3 length is 14 residues. DNA of the CDR3: TGTGCCAGCAGCCCCGGGGGGGGCAACGGGGAGCTGTTTTTT. Translated: CASSPGGGNGELFF. Full variable domain (missing parts from reference TRBV9 and TRBJ2-2): DSGVTQTPKHLITATGQRVTLRCSPRSGDLSVYWYQQSLDQGLQFLIQYYNGEERAKGNILERFSAQQFPDLHSELNLSSLELGDSALYFCASSPGGGNGELFFGEGSRLTVL.

This clone was seen at least ten times. This chain joins TRBV7-6 and TRBJ1-2, with a weak D call TRBD1 (6 bases). This CDR3 contains 13 residues. The V end was cut by 4 bases, the J end by 7 bases, with 13 bases between. Germline V gene sequence: CDR1 SGHVS, CDR2 FNYEAQ. CDR3 DNA: TGTGCCAGCAGCTCAGTAGGGGGGGGTGGCTACACCTTC. Residues: CASSSVGGGGYTF.

This clone showed up just a few times. The V and J genes are TRBV29-1 and TRBJ1-5; D is unclear. The CDR3 has 13 amino acids. Germline V gives CDR1 SQVTM, CDR2 ANQGSEA. V lost 6 bases and J lost 3, with 12 bases in between. CDR3 nucleotides: TGCAGCGTGGCAGGAGCCGTCAATCAGCCCCAGCATTTT. Amino acid sequence: CSVAGAVNQPQHF.

The sample holds many counts of this clone. The chain has TRBV5-1 and TRBJ2-2, with 7 nucleotides matching TRBD1. The CDR3 length is 18 residues. Germline assignment: CDR1 SGHRS and CDR2 YFSETQ. The junction had 12 bases not matched to a gene; V was cut back by 4 bases and J by 0 bases. The CDR3 loop reads CASSRARSGGANTGELFF. The DNA for the CDR3 is TGCGCCAGCAGCAGAGCCCGTTCAGGGGGAGCGAACACCGGGGAGCTGTTTTTT.

V is TRBV20-1 and J is TRBJ1-1; 7 bases fit TRBD1. CDR1 and CDR2 from the germline V gene are DFQATT and SNEGSKA (reference sequence). V lost 3 bases, J lost 1 base, and 11 bases stayed unmatched. CDR3 length: 16 residues. The CDR3 reads CSARGSDREWNTEAFF. For the CDR3, the DNA is TGCAGTGCTAGGGGCTCTGACAGGGAATGGAACACTGAAGCTTTCTTT.

By its share, this clone is medium-sized. The chain carries TRBV5-1 and TRBJ2-7; D is unclear. CDR1 and CDR2 from the germline V gene are SGHRS and YFSETQ. CDR3 size: 13 residues. V was pared by 1 base and J by 6 bases, with 11 bases between. Here the CDR3 DNA reads TGCGCCAGCAGCTTGAATTCAGGTCCCGAGCAGTACTTC. Protein sequence: CASSLNSGPEQYF. The full variable domain, its missing parts supplied by reference TRBV5-1 and TRBJ2-7, is KAGVTQTPRYLIKTRGQQVTLSCSPISGHRSVSWYQQTPGQGLQFLFEYFSETQRNKGNFPGRFSGRQFSNSRSEMNVSTLELGDSALYLCASSLNSGPEQYFGPGTRLTVT.

In its sample, this clone was seen many times. This chain uses TRBV25-1 with TRBJ2-5, with TRBD2 matching over 7 bases. Trimming removed 7 bases from V and 5 bases from J; junction bases left unmatched: 7. This CDR3 is 13 amino acids long. Germline V gene lookup returns CDR1 MGHDK and CDR2 SYGVNS. DNA for the CDR3: TGTGCCAGCATGAGCGGGGCCCGGGAGACCCAGTACTTC. This translates into CASMSGARETQYF.

CDR3 DNA: TGTGTCACCGACTCTCCCCTGGATACCCAGTACTTC. Its translation is CVTDSPLDTQYF. This chain joins TRBV6-2 or TRBV6-3 and TRBJ2-5; unclear D gene. CDR1 and CDR2 (germline): MNHEY, SVGEGT. CDR3 size: 12 residues.

This clone was detected ten times or more. The rearrangement joins TRBV3-1 to TRBJ2-5; the match to TRBD1 covers 9 bases. V was clipped by 4 bases and J by 5 bases; unmatched bases: 11. CDR3 length: 16 amino acids. From germline, CDR1 is LGHDT and CDR2 YNNKEL (reference sequence). The CDR3 is CASSLSGTGRPETQYF. The CDR3 region has the DNA TGTGCCAGCAGCCTCTCCGGGACAGGGAGGCCGGAGACCCAGTACTTC.

This clone was seen repeatedly, ten times or more. The chain carries TRBV28 and TRBJ2-3; 9 bases line up with TRBD2. With 5 bases clipped from V and 1 base from J, the junction kept 7 bases outside the gene matches. The CDR3 has 16 amino acids. The germline gives CDR1 MDHEN, CDR2 SYDVKM. The CDR3 spells CASSHSGTSRTDTQYF. Here the CDR3 DNA reads TGTGCCAGCAGTCATTCCGGGACTAGCCGCACAGATACGCAGTATTTT. Full variable domain (outside the CDR3, taken from reference TRBV28 and TRBJ2-3): DVKVTQSSRYLVKRTGEKVFLECVQDMDHENMFWYRQDPGLGLRLIYFSYDVKMKEKGDIPEGYSVSREKKERFSLILESASTNQTSMYLCASSHSGTSRTDTQYFGPGTRLTVL.

This clone was counted only a few times. The chain is built from TRBV6-1 and TRBJ1-5; 10 bases agree with TRBD1. The CDR3 has 17 residues. Germline CDR1 is MNHNS and CDR2 is SASEGT. The junction had 6 bases not matched to a gene; V was cut back by 4 bases and J by 0 bases. The CDR3 nucleotides read TGTGCCAGCAGTGGGACAGGGGGAAGTTATAGCAATCAGCCCCAGCATTTT. This codes for CASSGTGGSYSNQPQHF.